This T cell receptor beta chain was recorded in a study of T cells in Graves' hyperthyroidism and ophthalmopathy. General observations from the study: Most thyroid clonotypes expanded above 0.001 appeared in blood too. Ophthalmopathy prediction by the model preceded onset by a median roughly 6 months.

This clonotype was seen a few times. The antigen remains undetermined. A much more abundant neighbour one base away suggests this may be a read error. TCR beta CDR3 regions were amplified from RNA transcripts. HTBI primers were the set used in a first-round RT-PCR of the TCR CDR3. TCRdb redid the calling of the multiplex PCR reads with MiXCR, one entry per CDR3 protein. The profile shows hundreds of thousands of distinct CDR3 sequences, around 14% of them singletons. Uncontrolled infection, other autoimmune disease, pregnancy or lactation barred patients from enrollment. Together with thyroid ultrasound, orbital computed tomography, serum thyroxine and TRAb, clinical symptoms were used for diagnoses. Germline V gives CDR1 LGHDT, CDR2 YNNKEL (reference sequence). The CDR3 has 13 residues.

The specimen sequenced was blood. This clonotype was sampled from a woman aged 18-29 years with Graves' hyperthyroidism. This chain uses TRBV3-1 with TRBJ2-5; D perhaps matches TRBD1 (5 bases). CDR3 DNA: TGTGCCAGCAGCCAAGGGGGCCAAGAGACCCGGTACTTC. It translates to CASSQGGQETRYF.